The 7 T cell receptor beta chains below all came from one sample that was sequenced in a study of kidney transplant recipient with SARS-CoV-2 infection. TCRdb re-derived calls from the reads in MiXCR, one entry per CDR3 protein. This sample has some 220,000 distinct CDR3 sequences, with 29% found just once. This specimen consisted of a blood sample, obtained at baseline and between days 110 and 120 from a kidney transplant recipient. The source of these receptors is a young adult male patient who had COVID-19 and was a kidney transplant recipient. The graft donor may have contributed some T cells.

This clonotype came up many times. The gene calls are TRBV12-3 or TRBV12-4 and TRBJ2-1, with D perhaps matching TRBD1 (6 bases). V lost 4 bases and J 5 bases, leaving 15 bases between the germline ends. The CDR3 totals 15 residues. This CDR3 is CASSYRDTSNNEQFF. In nucleotides, the CDR3 is TGTGCCAGCAGTTATCGGGACACATCGAACAATGAGCAGTTCTTC.

This clonotype was found once. The junction differs from germline at one of its ends, possibly a read error. The V call is TRBV6-2 or TRBV6-3, the J call TRBJ2-2, with D perhaps being TRBD1 or TRBD2 (5 bases each). The germline gives CDR1 MNHEY, CDR2 SVGEGT. This CDR3 spans 13 amino acids. The CDR3 DNA is TGTGCCAGCAGTACAGGCGGCACCGGGGAGCTGTCTTTT. This sequence encodes CASSTGGTGELSF.

This clonotype appeared many times. The CDR3 reads CSALDRGGHSPLHF. CDR3 nucleotide sequence: TGCAGTGCTTTGGACAGGGGAGGTCATTCACCCCTCCACTTT. V is TRBV20-1 and J is TRBJ1-6; TRBD1 matches at 9 bases. CDR3 length equals 14 residues. V lost 5 bases and J lost 8; bases outside the gene matches: 7. The germline gives CDR1 DFQATT, CDR2 SNEGSKA (reference sequence).

This clonotype was seen at least ten times. V gene TRBV14 combines with J gene TRBJ1-4, with D perhaps TRBD1 (5 bases). V lost 3 bases, J lost 8 bases, and 16 bases lay in between. Germline V gives CDR1 SGHDN, CDR2 FVKESK. CDR3 length: 15 amino acids. CDR3 in DNA: TGTGCCAGCAGCCATCCGGGACGGCAGCCGGAAAAACTGTTTTTT. It yields the protein CASSHPGRQPEKLFF.

Details on this clonotype: This could be a read error, since a much larger clone is one nucleotide away. V and J are TRBV19 and TRBJ2-1; TRBD1 is a possible D gene (5 bases). The CDR3 is 16 amino acids. Per the germline V gene, CDR1 is LNHDA and CDR2 is SQIVND (reference sequence). The chain's CDR3 is CASSVQQEFSYSEQFF. The CDR3 coding sequence is TGTGCCAGTAGTGTACAACAGGAGTTCTCCTACAGTGAGCAGTTCTTC. Based on the CDR3 plus reference TRBV19 and TRBJ2-1, the full variable domain is DGGITQSPKYLFRKEGQNVTLSCEQNLNHDAMYWYRQDPGQGLRLIYYSQIVNDFQKGDIAEGYSVSREKKESFPLTVTSAQKNPTAFYLCASSVQQEFSYSEQFFGPGTRLTVL.

This clonotype showed up many times. The chain carries TRBV2 and TRBJ1-1; D possibly corresponds to TRBD1 (5 bases). V lost 2 bases, J lost 3 bases, and 10 bases lay in between. This CDR3 is 14 amino acids long. Germline assignment: CDR1 SNHLY and CDR2 FYNNEI. CDR3 sequence: CASSERKGYTEAFF. The CDR3, as DNA: TGTGCCAGCAGTGAACGGAAGGGGTACACTGAAGCTTTCTTT.

Comments on this clonotype: Given a much more abundant clone one base away, this may be a read error. The conserved phenylalanine or tryptophan normally closing the CDR3 is absent here, so this likely arose from a read error. This sequence joins TRBV18 and TRBJ1-1; 12 bases map to TRBD1. CDR1 is KGHSH, CDR2 LQKENI, per germline. This CDR3 has 17 residues. After removal of 6 bases from V and 5 bases from J, the junction contained 13 bases not matched to a gene. CDR3 bases: TGTGCCAGCTCGAACCGGGACAGGGGGCTCATCGGGACTGAAGCTTTCCTT. Translating gives CASSNRDRGLIGTEAFL.